The clone carrying this T cell receptor (beta chain) came up many times. Germline values: CDR1 SQVTM, CDR2 ANQGSEA. The CDR3 length is 11 residues. V was cut by 3 bases and J by 4 bases, with 6 bases left in between. This sample is drawn from a study of T cells in Graves' hyperthyroidism and ophthalmopathy. The source material, RNA transcripts, was used to amplify TCR beta CDR3 regions. The HTBI set primed first-round TCR CDR3 RT-PCR. TCRdb re-analysed the multiplex PCR reads in MiXCR, keeping a single row per CDR3 protein. The sample comprises 600,000 or so distinct CDR3 sequences, 14% of which are singletons, and approximately 12% rests with the top ten.

This rearrangement joins TRBV29-1 to TRBJ1-2; no reliable D call. Input material: blood. The TCR originated in a woman between 45 and 60 years old with Graves' ophthalmopathy. The CDR3 is CSVDERYGYTF. CDR3 nucleotide sequence: TGCAGCGTTGATGAACGCTATGGCTACACCTTC.